The next 24 T cell receptor beta chains were all read from a single sample in a study of shared clonotypes between healthy human individuals. Produced via immunoSEQ multiplex PCR; TCRdb's table is partial and in-frame only. The sample shows roughly 2.5 million clones, around nine tenths of them seen only once. Material for sequencing was naive CD4+ T cells sorted from blood. Subset of the sample: CD45RA+ positively selected. The receptors were sampled from a man younger than 30 in good health.

Points on this clone: At one end, the junction sequence differs from germline, possibly due to a read error. The chain recombines TRBV6-6 with TRBJ1-1; D not resolved. This CDR3 contains 12 residues. Per germline, CDR1 MNHNY and CDR2 SVGAGI (reference sequence). In DNA form, the CDR3 reads TGTGCCAGCAGTGACTCGTTGGGGGAAGCTTTCTTT. It codes for CASSDSLGEAFF.

The chain carries TRBV30 and TRBJ1-4; D is possibly TRBD1 (5 bases). V was shortened by 0 bases and J by 8 bases, with 16 bases between the two germline ends. Looked up from germline, CDR1 is GTSNPN and CDR2 is SVGIG (reference sequence). The CDR3 spans 15 residues. This chain's CDR3 is CAWSVPSPGLEKLFF. Written as DNA, the CDR3 is TGTGCCTGGAGTGTACCCTCGCCAGGGCTCGAAAAACTGTTTTTT.

In its sample, this clone was seen a few times. The V gene is TRBV28, the J gene TRBJ1-2; TRBD1 might be the D (6 bases). V gave up 8 bases and J gave up 8 bases, with 18 bases separating them. CDR3 size: 13 residues. In germline, CDR1 is MDHEN, CDR2 SYDVKM. The CDR3 sequence is CASASGGARGYTF. The CDR3 DNA reads TGTGCCAGCGCTTCTGGGGGGGCGAGGGGCTACACCTTC.

The CDR3 DNA follows: TGTGCCAGCAGCTTAAACTCCTTGGCCGATTACGAGCAGTACTTC. This encodes CASSLNSLADYEQYF. The chain carries TRBV7-6 and TRBJ2-7; D not certain. Germline V gene sequence: CDR1 SGHVS, CDR2 FNYEAQ. Trimming took off 2 bases at V and 4 bases at J, with 15 bases between the two ends. This CDR3 region has 15 residues.

The V and J genes are TRBV13 and TRBJ1-2; maybe TRBD1 (6 bases). The germline V gene has CDR1 PRHDT and CDR2 FYEKMQ (reference sequence). Trimming took 5 bases from V and 8 from J, leaving 12 bases between them. The CDR3 covers 12 residues. Here the CDR3 reads CASSGRDKGYTF. The CDR3 bases are TGTGCCAGCAGCGGCCGGGACAAGGGCTACACCTTC.

The chain employs TRBV5-4 and TRBJ1-6; the D is unclear. Germline loops: CDR1 SGHNT, CDR2 YYREEE (reference sequence). This CDR3 is built from 15 residues. V gave up 1 base and J gave up 5 bases, with 10 bases separating them. DNA for the CDR3: TGTGCCAGCAGCTTGTACAGCTCAAATAATTCACCCCTCCACTTT. Translation gives CASSLYSSNNSPLHF. The variable domain in full, with the rest retrieved from reference TRBV5-4 and TRBJ1-6, is ETGVTQSPTHLIKTRGQQVTLRCSSQSGHNTVSWYQQALGQGPQFIFQYYREEENGRGNFPPRFSGLQFPNYSSELNVNALELDDSALYLCASSLYSSNNSPLHFGNGTRLTVT.

V and J are TRBV9 and TRBJ1-2, with 9 positions matching TRBD1. V lost 4 bases to trimming and J lost 7 bases; unmatched junction nucleotides: 8. The CDR3 runs 14 residues. The germline CDR1 and CDR2 sequences are SGDLS and YYNGEE. CDR3 region: CASSFRTGAIGYTF. The DNA of the CDR3 is TGTGCCAGCAGCTTTAGGACAGGGGCGATTGGCTACACCTTC.

The chain recombines TRBV11-2 with TRBJ2-2; D gene uncertain. The CDR3 has 15 amino acids. From germline, CDR1 is SGHAT and CDR2 FQNNGV. V lost 5 bases and J lost 2, with 12 bases in between. DNA of the CDR3: TGTGCCAGCAGCCTCTCAGATTCAAACACCGGGGAGCTGTTTTTT. Its protein is CASSLSDSNTGELFF.

The chain has TRBV5-4 and TRBJ1-1; perhaps TRBD1 as D (6 bases). Germline values: CDR1 SGHNT, CDR2 YYREEE (reference sequence). There are 14 residues in the CDR3. The V end lost 4 bases, the J end lost 2 bases, and 12 bases lay between the germline ends. The CDR3 loop reads CASSHDRLNTEAFF. The CDR3 nucleotides read TGTGCCAGCAGCCACGACAGGCTAAACACTGAAGCTTTCTTT.

Comments on this clone: In the same sample, other DNA sequences code for this CDR3. V is TRBV2 and J is TRBJ1-6; maybe TRBD1 (5 bases). This CDR3 has 15 residues. CDR1 and CDR2 (germline): SNHLY, FYNNEI. V dropped 5 bases and J dropped 7 bases, with 15 bases sitting between them. The CDR3 nucleotides are TGTGCCAGCAGTACCGGGACCGGGATAAATTCACCCCTCCACTTT. Its translation is CASSTGTGINSPLHF.

The chain is built from TRBV5-1 and TRBJ1-1; D is ambiguous. The germline V gene encodes CDR1 SGHRS and CDR2 YFSETQ. The CDR3 totals 13 residues. Between the trimmed V and J ends, which lost 4 bases and 1 base, there was a span of 8 bases. The CDR3, as DNA: TGCGCCAGCAGCCCGGACCCGAACACTGAAGCTTTCTTT. It translates to CASSPDPNTEAFF.

V gene TRBV6-5 combines with J gene TRBJ2-7; D may correspond to TRBD1 or TRBD2 (5 bases each). The CDR3 has 16 amino acids. In germline, CDR1 is MNHEY, CDR2 SVGAGI. Trimming cost V 2 bases and J 0 bases, with 14 bases left between them. The CDR3 nucleotides are TGTGCCAGCAGTTACGGTGGCGCAGGGAGCTCCTACGAGCAGTACTTC. Translated, it gives CASSYGGAGSSYEQYF.

V gene TRBV28 combines with J gene TRBJ1-5, with 10 bases identical to TRBD1. The CDR3 runs to 15 residues. With 4 bases clipped from V and 6 bases from J, the junction kept 6 bases outside the gene matches. Germline V gives CDR1 MDHEN, CDR2 SYDVKM. The CDR3 region has the DNA TGTGCCAGCAGTTCCCCCCGGGACAGGGGTCAGCCCCAGCATTTT. This codes for CASSSPRDRGQPQHF.

This rearrangement joins TRBV10-2 to TRBJ2-7; no definite D call. The CDR3 is made up of 13 amino acids. The germline CDR1 and CDR2 sequences are WSHSY and SAAADI. The ends were cut back, 7 bases at V and 5 bases at J, with 15 bases in the middle. The CDR3 protein is CASKFRPENEQYF. DNA for the CDR3: TGCGCCAGCAAGTTCCGGCCCGAAAACGAGCAGTACTTC.

This chain uses TRBV7-9 with TRBJ2-3, with TRBD1 as a possible D gene (6 bases). Germline V lookup: CDR1 SEHNR, CDR2 FQNEAQ (reference sequence). V lost 0 bases and J 2 bases, leaving 18 bases between the germline ends. The CDR3 contains 18 residues. CDR3: CASSLAGAKRKNTDTQYF. CDR3 coding DNA: TGTGCCAGCAGCTTAGCGGGGGCTAAACGAAAAAACACAGATACGCAGTATTTT. The full variable domain, its missing parts supplied by reference TRBV7-9 and TRBJ2-3, is DTGVSQNPRHKITKRGQNVTFRCDPISEHNRLYWYRQTLGQGPEFLTYFQNEAQLEKSRLLSDRFSAERPKGSFSTLEIQRTEQGDSAMYLCASSLAGAKRKNTDTQYFGPGTRLTVL.

CDR3 bases: TGTGCCAGCAGTGGACGACAGGGGACCGGGGAGCTGTTTTTT. This sequence encodes CASSGRQGTGELFF. The V and J genes are TRBV6-1 and TRBJ2-2, with 8 bases fitting TRBD1. The CDR3 has 14 amino acids. Germline V gene data show CDR1 as MNHNS and CDR2 as SASEGT. V was pared by 4 bases and J by 5 bases, with 3 bases of the junction left unmatched.

V and J are TRBV5-4 and TRBJ2-1; 11 bases map to TRBD2. The CDR3 has 17 residues. Germline-derived CDR1 and CDR2 are SGHNT and YYREEE (reference sequence). The V and J ends lost 2 bases and 4 bases, in that order; junction bases with no gene match: 8. CDR3 nucleotide sequence: TGTGCCAGCAGCTTAGGAGCTAGCGGGGGGTCGTACAATGAGCAGTTCTTC. Its protein is CASSLGASGGSYNEQFF.

J is TRBJ2-7 and V is TRBV10-3, with D perhaps matching TRBD1 (7 bases). Trimming cost V 6 bases and J 9 bases, with 21 bases left between them. The germline gives CDR1 ENHRY, CDR2 SYGVKD. CDR3 size: 14 residues. As DNA, the CDR3 is TGTGCCATCAGCCGGGAGTTTGACAGGGCTCCGCAGTACTTC. Translating it yields CAISREFDRAPQYF.

The chain combines TRBV28 with TRBJ1-4; TRBD1 might be the D (5 bases). Germline CDR1 MDHEN, CDR2 SYDVKM. CDR3 size: 15 residues. The V gene lost 5 bases and the J gene lost 8 bases, with 18 bases spanning the gap. As DNA, the CDR3 is TGTGCCAGCAGTCCCCCCCCAGGGCATCAAGAAAAACTGTTTTTT. It encodes CASSPPPGHQEKLFF.

V and J are TRBV18 and TRBJ2-5; 8 nucleotides align to TRBD2. From germline, CDR1 is KGHSH and CDR2 LQKENI. The trim removed 2 bases at V and 5 bases at J, leaving 7 bases unmatched. This CDR3 has 15 residues. For the CDR3, the DNA is TGTGCCAGCTCACCAACAGCGGGAGTCGGGGAGACCCAGTACTTC. Translating it yields CASSPTAGVGETQYF.

V and J are TRBV7-2 and TRBJ2-1; TRBD2 agrees at 11 bases. V was pared by 2 bases and J by 6 bases, with 15 bases of the junction left unmatched. The CDR3 has 19 amino acids. CDR1 and CDR2 (germline): SGHTA, FQGNSA. DNA for the CDR3: TGTGCCAGCAGCTTAATGGCGGCTAGCGGGAGGCCCACCGCCAATGAGCAGTTCTTC. Protein sequence: CASSLMAASGRPTANEQFF.

The chain combines TRBV11-2 with TRBJ1-6; 7 nucleotides align to TRBD1. Germline lookup yields CDR1 SGHAT and CDR2 FQNNGV. Trimming cost V 2 bases and J 1 base; bases outside gene matches: 8. The CDR3 consists of 18 residues. The CDR3 loop reads CASSLRSRGESYNSPLHF. Here the CDR3 DNA reads TGTGCCAGCAGCTTACGATCCAGGGGGGAATCCTATAATTCACCCCTCCACTTT. Looking up the rest from reference TRBV11-2 and TRBJ1-6 gives the full variable domain: EAGVAQSPRYKIIEKRQSVAFWCNPISGHATLYWYQQILGQGPKLLIQFQNNGVVDDSQLPKDRFSAERLKGVDSTLKIQPAKLEDSAVYLCASSLRSRGESYNSPLHFGNGTRLTVT.

The chain combines TRBV5-1 with TRBJ2-1; 9 positions match TRBD2. There are 15 residues in the CDR3. Looked up from germline, CDR1 is SGHRS and CDR2 is YFSETQ. V lost 3 bases, J lost 8 bases, and 9 bases stayed unmatched. This CDR3 reads CASSSTGTSIDEQFF. The CDR3 DNA reads TGCGCCAGCAGCTCTACCGGGACTAGCATCGATGAGCAGTTCTTC.

The V gene is TRBV7-9, the J gene TRBJ1-2, with a possible D match to TRBD1 (6 bases). There are 13 residues in the CDR3. V was pared by 2 bases and J by 8 bases, with 12 bases between. Germline CDR1 is SEHNR and CDR2 is FQNEAQ (reference sequence). The CDR3 DNA is TGTGCCAGCAGCTTATCGGCAGGGGAGGGCTACACCTTC. Translated, it gives CASSLSAGEGYTF.